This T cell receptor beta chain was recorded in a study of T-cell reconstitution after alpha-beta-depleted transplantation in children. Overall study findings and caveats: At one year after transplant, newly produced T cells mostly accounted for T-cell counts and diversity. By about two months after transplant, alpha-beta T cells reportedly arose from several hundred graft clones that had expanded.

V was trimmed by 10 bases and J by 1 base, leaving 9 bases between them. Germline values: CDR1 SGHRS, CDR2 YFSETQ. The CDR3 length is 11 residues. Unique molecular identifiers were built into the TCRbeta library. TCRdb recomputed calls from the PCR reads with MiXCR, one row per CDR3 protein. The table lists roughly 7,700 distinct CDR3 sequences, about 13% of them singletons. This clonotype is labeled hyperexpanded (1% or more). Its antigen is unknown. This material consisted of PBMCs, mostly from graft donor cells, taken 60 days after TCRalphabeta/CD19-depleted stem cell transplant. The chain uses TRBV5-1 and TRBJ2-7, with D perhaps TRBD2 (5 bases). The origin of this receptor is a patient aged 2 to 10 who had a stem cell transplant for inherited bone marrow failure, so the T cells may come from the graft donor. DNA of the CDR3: TGCGCCCTACCGGGATCCTACGAGCAGTACTTC. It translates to CALPGSYEQYF.